The source of this T cell receptor beta chain is a study of T cells in localized non-small cell lung cancer. Study-wide results and limits: Longer overall survival accompanied higher blood T cell density. Within adjacent lung there appeared a median around 60 of the top 100 tumor clones.

As regards this clone: Its antigen remains unknown.

Germline V gives CDR1 SGHNT, CDR2 YYREEE (reference sequence). This CDR3 comprises 16 residues. V was pared by 2 bases and J by 1 base, with 12 bases between. Clones were sequenced by immunoSEQ multiplex PCR, and TCRdb holds only the in-frame ones, with some missing. The sample has tens of thousands of clones, approximately 88% seen once; the top ten hold roughly 15%. The V and J genes are TRBV5-4 and TRBJ2-2; D may match TRBD1 or TRBD2 (6 bases each). The material sequenced was peripheral blood mononuclear cells, taken before any cancer treatment. The TCR was taken from a man aged 40 to 70 with stage III lung adenocarcinoma. The CDR3: CASSLKQGGNTGELFF. In DNA, the CDR3 is TGTGCCAGCAGCTTAAAACAGGGAGGGAACACCGGGGAGCTGTTTTTT.